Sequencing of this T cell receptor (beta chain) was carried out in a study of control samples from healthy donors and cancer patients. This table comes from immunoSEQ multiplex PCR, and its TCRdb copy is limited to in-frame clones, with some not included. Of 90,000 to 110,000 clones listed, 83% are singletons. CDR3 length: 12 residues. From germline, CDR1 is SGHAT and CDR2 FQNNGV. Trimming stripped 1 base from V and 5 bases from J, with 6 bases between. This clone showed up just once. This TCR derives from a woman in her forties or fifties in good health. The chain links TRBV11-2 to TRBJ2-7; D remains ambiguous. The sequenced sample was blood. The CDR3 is CASSLARDEQYF. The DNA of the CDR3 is TGTGCCAGCAGCTTAGCCCGCGACGAGCAGTACTTC.